This TCR beta chain emerged from a study of cytomegalovirus exposure and HLA in healthy donors. Background on the study: Among around 170 million T cells, an earlier analysis found roughly 110 million unique TCR beta sequences.

Both 60 Vbeta primers and 13 Jbeta primers went into the PCR. TCRdb's table, derived via immunoSEQ multiplex PCR, lists solely in-frame clones and lacks some. The table has approximately 160,000 clones, approximately 79% seen once. With 5 bases removed from V and 5 bases from J, the gap between germline ends came to 16 bases. CDR1 MNHEY and CDR2 SMNVEV come from the germline V gene (reference sequence). The CDR3 is 14 amino acids. The study, taken as a whole, reports: According to a later analysis, most TCR beta chains associated with CMV appeared HLA-restricted. The authors confirmed in vitro that three CMV-associated chains were specific for CMV antigens. For presence/absence analyses, sequencing depth was assumed to be roughly uniform across donors.

Note on this clone: Antigen specificity is unknown.

The sample comprised PBMCs. The chain links TRBV27 to TRBJ2-7, with a weak D call TRBD1 (6 bases). This receptor was obtained from a human donor in good health. CDR3: CASSTRTVGHEQYF. DNA of the CDR3: TGTGCCAGCAGTACACGGACAGTCGGACACGAGCAGTACTTC.